Below are 21 T cell receptor beta chains sequenced from a single sample in a study of OX40 agonist ivuxolimab in advanced cancers. Repertoires were generated with immunoSEQ multiplex PCR, while TCRdb's copy carries only in-frame clones and drops some. The sample shows tens of thousands of clones, 88% of them seen only once. Sequencing was performed on CD4+ or CD8+ T cells sorted from blood, taken in a trial of the OX40 agonist ivuxolimab. The receptors derive from an adult with an advanced solid tumor such as melanoma, head and neck, liver or kidney cancer.

The rearrangement joins TRBV18 to TRBJ2-1; 8 nucleotides line up with TRBD2. V dropped 1 base and J dropped 9; count of bases not matched to a gene: 11. Germline V gene lookup returns CDR1 KGHSH and CDR2 LQKENI. The CDR3 is 16 amino acids. CDR3 bases: TGTGCCAGCTCACCACGGAGCGGGGGTTTAATAGTTGAGCAGTTCTTC. Translated, it gives CASSPRSGGLIVEQFF.

The chain joins TRBV7-6 to TRBJ2-1; D gene uncertain. Germline CDR1 is SGHVS and CDR2 is FNYEAQ. V was pared by 0 bases and J by 0 bases, with 12 bases between. The CDR3 length is 17 residues. CDR3 coding DNA: TGTGCCAGCAGCTTAGCCGGGCAGCACCGCTCCTACAATGAGCAGTTCTTC. Translating gives CASSLAGQHRSYNEQFF.

This chain joins TRBV28 and TRBJ2-3, with D unresolved. The CDR3 has 13 amino acids. V was trimmed by 1 base and J by 3 bases, leaving 5 bases between them. Germline V gene sequence: CDR1 MDHEN, CDR2 SYDVKM. CDR3 region: CASSLYPTDTQYF. The CDR3 DNA reads TGTGCCAGCAGTTTATACCCGACAGATACGCAGTATTTT.

The V gene is TRBV5-4, the J gene TRBJ2-5, with D uncertain. The CDR3 runs to 13 residues. Trimming shortened V by 0 bases and J by 3 bases, and 6 bases separated the two germline ends. CDR1 SGHNT and CDR2 YYREEE come from the germline V gene (reference sequence). CDR3 sequence reads: CASSLELEETQYF. In DNA form, the CDR3 reads TGTGCCAGCAGCTTGGAGCTAGAAGAGACCCAGTACTTC.

V and J are TRBV7-8 and TRBJ1-2; D is possibly TRBD1 (5 bases). The CDR3 has 17 amino acids. V was pared by 6 bases and J by 2 bases, with 22 bases between. Germline V lookup: CDR1 SGHVS, CDR2 FQNEAQ. In nucleotides, the CDR3 is TGTGCCAGCAGTTTTCCACGCCGGGGACTTCCGAACTATGGCTACACCTTC. Translating gives CASSFPRRGLPNYGYTF.

J is TRBJ2-7 and V is TRBV9; weak D call: TRBD1 (5 bases). With 2 bases removed from V and 4 bases from J, the gap between germline ends came to 16 bases. The CDR3 is 15 residues long. CDR1 is SGDLS, CDR2 YYNGEE, per germline. The CDR3 here is CASSVGHSLTYEQYF. DNA for the CDR3: TGTGCCAGCAGCGTCGGACACTCGCTCACGTACGAGCAGTACTTC.

The chain combines TRBV19 with TRBJ2-1; 9 positions match TRBD1. In germline, CDR1 is LNHDA, CDR2 SQIVND (reference sequence). Trimming at V came to 5 bases and at J to 10 bases, leaving 6 bases not matched to a gene. This CDR3 is built from 13 residues. The CDR3 sequence: CASSSTGGQEQFF. CDR3 bases: TGTGCCAGTAGTTCGACAGGGGGACAGGAGCAGTTCTTC.

The chain uses TRBV29-1 and TRBJ2-1, with D possibly being TRBD2 (5 bases). V lost 4 bases to trimming and J lost 0 bases, with 13 bases between them. The CDR3 is 15 residues long. Germline CDR1 reads SQVTM; CDR2 reads ANQGSEA. The CDR3 is CSVGLLGSSYNEQFF. The DNA of the CDR3 is TGCAGCGTTGGTCTTCTGGGGAGCTCCTACAATGAGCAGTTCTTC.

The rearrangement joins TRBV28 to TRBJ1-6; 8 positions agree with TRBD1. Trimming cost V 2 bases and J 10 bases; bases outside gene matches: 4. This CDR3 contains 14 residues. CDR1 is MDHEN, CDR2 SYDVKM, per germline. DNA of the CDR3: TGTGCCAGCAGTTTAAGAGACAGGGGATCACCCCTCCACTTT. Translation: CASSLRDRGSPLHF.

CDR3 in DNA: TGTGCCAGCAGCGCAGGTGTCAACACCGGGGAGCTGTTTTTT. Its protein is CASSAGVNTGELFF. V usage is TRBV27 and J usage is TRBJ2-2; D is uncertain. V lost 6 bases and J 2 bases, leaving 10 bases between the germline ends. The germline V gene has CDR1 MNHEY and CDR2 SMNVEV (reference sequence). The length of the CDR3 is 14 residues.

A few counts support this clone. V gene TRBV2 combines with J gene TRBJ1-1; D perhaps matches TRBD1 (6 bases). Germline assignment: CDR1 SNHLY and CDR2 FYNNEI. The CDR3 loop spans 14 amino acids. V lost 7 bases to trimming and J lost 1 base, with 13 bases between them. The CDR3 nucleotides are TGTGCCAGCAACATCTGGGGACAGAACACTGAAGCTTTCTTT. Translated: CASNIWGQNTEAFF.

The gene calls are TRBV25-1 and TRBJ2-5; TRBD1 aligns across 10 bases. This CDR3 is built from 15 residues. With V trimmed by 2 bases and J by 3 bases, 3 bases remained unmatched. CDR1 and CDR2 from the germline V gene are MGHDK and SYGVNS. The CDR3 sequence: CASSERTGGEETQYF. The CDR3 DNA is TGTGCCAGCAGTGAACGGACAGGGGGGGAAGAGACCCAGTACTTC.

This chain joins TRBV27 and TRBJ2-7, with 8 bases identical to TRBD1. V shed 4 bases and J 2 bases; nucleotides not matched to a gene: 1. The germline V gene has CDR1 MNHEY and CDR2 SMNVEV (reference sequence). The CDR3 extends over 13 amino acids. CDR3 region: CASSSQGAYEQYF. The CDR3 nucleotides are TGTGCCAGCAGTTCACAGGGGGCCTACGAGCAGTACTTC.

This sequence joins TRBV4-2 and TRBJ2-5; TRBD2 aligns across 12 bases. The CDR3 extends over 16 amino acids. Germline CDR1 is LGHNA and CDR2 is YNFKEQ. Unmatched junction bases numbered 6, after V lost 2 bases and J lost 5 bases. CDR3 sequence reads: CASSQPGLAGGETQYF. DNA for the CDR3: TGTGCCAGCAGCCAACCGGGACTAGCGGGCGGGGAGACCCAGTACTTC.

The genes are TRBV15 and TRBJ2-1; TRBD1 might be the D (6 bases). The V gene lost 7 bases and the J gene lost 7 bases, with 14 bases spanning the gap. Germline loops: CDR1 LNHNV, CDR2 YYDKDF (reference sequence). The CDR3 extends over 13 amino acids. CDR3 residues: CATMQGPGNEQFF. DNA of the CDR3: TGTGCCACCATGCAGGGGCCGGGGAATGAGCAGTTCTTC.

The sample holds one count of this clone. J is TRBJ1-1 and V is TRBV19; no clear D gene. The CDR3 totals 14 residues. Germline V lookup: CDR1 LNHDA, CDR2 SQIVND (reference sequence). Trimming removed 5 bases from V and 3 bases from J, with 13 bases in between. CDR3 in DNA: TGTGCCAGTAGTCCTTTTAGGGAGCACACTGAAGCTTTCTTT. Translating it yields CASSPFREHTEAFF.

The chain combines TRBV7-2 with TRBJ2-7, with 8 bases fitting TRBD2. Looked up from germline, CDR1 is SGHTA and CDR2 is FQGNSA. The CDR3 loop spans 15 amino acids. J lost 4 bases, V lost 0 bases, and 5 bases had no gene match. CDR3 nucleotides: TGTGCCAGCAGCTTAGCTGAGCGGGGGTATTACGAGCAGTACTTC. As protein: CASSLAERGYYEQYF.

Remarks on this clone: A read error may produce the germline difference seen at one junction end. Other DNA sequences within the sample encode an identical CDR3. The V and J genes are TRBV28 and TRBJ1-1; D gene unclear. The CDR3 loop spans 13 amino acids. Germline assignment: CDR1 MDHEN and CDR2 SYDVKM. CDR3 in amino acids: CASTLGQNTEAFF. For the CDR3, the DNA is TGCGCCAGCACCCTCGGCCAGAACACTGAAGCTTTCTTT.

The chain joins TRBV11-3 to TRBJ1-1; a possible D gene is TRBD1 (5 bases). There are 15 residues in the CDR3. The V gene's germline CDR1 is SGHNT and CDR2 YENEEA. Trimming left V 5 bases short and J 6 bases short, with 19 bases between. Here the CDR3 DNA reads TGTGCCAGCAGCCCGGTTCGAGGGGCGCTGGCTGAAGCTTTCTTT. This encodes CASSPVRGALAEAFF.

The chain joins TRBV28 to TRBJ1-6, with D unresolved. The CDR3 sequence is 14 residues long. The V end was cut by 6 bases, the J end by 5 bases, with 11 bases between. The V gene's germline CDR1 is MDHEN and CDR2 SYDVKM. The CDR3 DNA reads TGTGCCAGCAGCCTTACAGCTAATAATTCACCCCTCCACTTT. This gives the protein CASSLTANNSPLHF.

The gene calls are TRBV18 and TRBJ1-5; no clear D gene. The CDR3 sequence is 12 residues long. Germline V lookup: CDR1 KGHSH, CDR2 LQKENI. V was pared by 6 bases and J by 3 bases, with 6 bases between. CDR3 amino acids: CASSELNQPQHF. Written as DNA, the CDR3 is TGTGCCAGCTCGGAACTCAATCAGCCCCAGCATTTT.